This TCR beta chain originates from a study of lymphopenia after photon versus proton radiotherapy. In regard to this clone: Its antigen is unidentified.

From germline, CDR1 is SGHTA and CDR2 FQGNSA. The CDR3 loop spans 12 amino acids. Trimming removed 4 bases from V and 8 bases from J, with 8 bases in between. Clones were read by immunoSEQ multiplex PCR, and TCRdb kept only the in-frame ones, dropping some. Among 77,000 or so clones listed, 83% were seen once. General study findings and limits: Better survival with proton therapy was suggested as possible, not demonstrated. Photon-treated patients lost naive T cells and TCR diversity; proton-treated stayed stable. In patients who died, overall survival fell as post-nadir TCR diversity dropped more. After lymphocyte nadir, photon-treated repertoires showed oligoclonal expansion, especially CD8+ Temra.

The clonotype was recovered from a man between 60 and 75 years old with pancreatic cancer. The V and J genes are TRBV7-2 and TRBJ1-4; D call uncertain. Source: peripheral blood, taken from a patient treated with proton-based radiotherapy. CDR3 DNA sequence: TGTGCCAGCAGCTACCACGGAGAAAAACTGTTTTTT. Encoded protein: CASSYHGEKLFF.